These T cell receptor beta chains were read from a single sample in a study of T cell responses to AZD1222 COVID-19 vaccine. Using immunoSEQ multiplex PCR, the repertoire was profiled, and TCRdb retains in-frame clones only, with some absent. The data contain 150,000 to 200,000 clones, roughly nine tenths of them seen just once; the ten biggest clones take up around 1.5%. The material was peripheral blood, obtained on day 0 of AZD1222 vaccination. These receptors all stem from an adult in good health. Both conserved end residues are part of each CDR3. D genes are given only for firm matches. Expanded clones get a size class; other rows say once, few or many, or leave the size out.

d_call: .
v_call: TRBV27
j_call: TRBJ2-2
clone_size: .
cdr3_nt: TGTGCCAGCAGTTTCCATTCCGCGAACACCGGGGAGCTGTTTTTT
cdr3_aa: CASSFHSANTGELFF

d_call: .
v_call: TRBV28
j_call: TRBJ2-3
clone_size: .
cdr3_nt: TGTGCCAGCAGCCGACCAGGGTCTAGCACAGATACGCAGTATTTT
cdr3_aa: CASSRPGSSTDTQYF

d_call: .
v_call: TRBV6-2/TRBV6-3
j_call: TRBJ2-3
clone_size: once
cdr3_nt: TGTGCCAGCAGCCCCGGGACTTTCACAGATACGCAGTATTTT
cdr3_aa: CASSPGTFTDTQYF

d_call: TRBD1
v_call: TRBV19
j_call: TRBJ2-7
clone_size: .
cdr3_nt: TGTGCCAGTAGTATGGGAACGACAGGGGAAGAGCAGTACTTC
cdr3_aa: CASSMGTTGEEQYF

d_call: .
v_call: TRBV5-6
j_call: TRBJ1-5
clone_size: .
cdr3_nt: TGTGCCAGCAGCCTGCGGGATCAGCCCCAGCATTTT
cdr3_aa: CASSLRDQPQHF

d_call: TRBD1
v_call: TRBV28
j_call: TRBJ1-6
clone_size: .
cdr3_nt: TGTGCCAGCAGTCCGACCTTCCCGGGACAGGGGAGGGCCCTCCACTTT
cdr3_aa: CASSPTFPGQGRALHF

d_call: .
v_call: TRBV28
j_call: TRBJ1-4
clone_size: .
cdr3_nt: TGTGCCAGCAGTTTCTTTCGGAGGGAAACTGAAAAACTGTTTTTT
cdr3_aa: CASSFFRRETEKLFF

d_call: .
v_call: TRBV6-4
j_call: TRBJ2-2
clone_size: many
cdr3_nt: TGTGCCAGCAGTGACAGGGACACCGGGGAGCTGTTTTTT
cdr3_aa: CASSDRDTGELFF

d_call: .
v_call: TRBV5-1
j_call: TRBJ1-3
clone_size: .
cdr3_nt: TGCGCCAGCAGCCCGGAACGGCGCTCTGGAAACACCATATATTTT
cdr3_aa: CASSPERRSGNTIYF

d_call: TRBD1
v_call: TRBV18
j_call: TRBJ1-6
clone_size: few
cdr3_nt: TGTGCCAGCTCAAGGGACAGGGTCGATTCACCCCTCCACTTT
cdr3_aa: CASSRDRVDSPLHF

d_call: TRBD1
v_call: TRBV29-1
j_call: TRBJ2-6
clone_size: .
cdr3_nt: TGCAGCGTGAGGGACAGGGGGCGTTATGAGGCTGGGGCCAACGTCCTGACTTTC
cdr3_aa: CSVRDRGRYEAGANVLTF

d_call: TRBD1
v_call: TRBV5-5
j_call: TRBJ2-2
clone_size: .
cdr3_nt: TGTGCCAGCAGCTCCGTCCCGGGACAGGGTTCGGTTCTGGCCGGGGAGCTGTTTTTT
cdr3_aa: CASSSVPGQGSVLAGELFF

d_call: .
v_call: TRBV5-1
j_call: TRBJ1-2
clone_size: .
cdr3_nt: TGCGCCAGCAGCGGTAGTAACACGGCCGGGGGCTACACCTTC
cdr3_aa: CASSGSNTAGGYTF

d_call: .
v_call: TRBV5-1
j_call: TRBJ1-5
clone_size: .
cdr3_nt: TGCGCCAGCAGCTTGGATAGTAATCAGCCCCAGCATTTT
cdr3_aa: CASSLDSNQPQHF

d_call: .
v_call: TRBV27
j_call: TRBJ2-7
clone_size: .
cdr3_nt: TGTGCCAGCAGTTTATCACAGAGCTCCTACGAGCAGTACTTC
cdr3_aa: CASSLSQSSYEQYF

d_call: .
v_call: TRBV6-6
j_call: TRBJ2-3
clone_size: .
cdr3_nt: TGTGCCAGCAGTTACCTGAATGTTATGGCAGATACGCAGTATTTT
cdr3_aa: CASSYLNVMADTQYF

d_call: .
v_call: TRBV7-3
j_call: TRBJ2-2
clone_size: .
cdr3_nt: TGTGCCAGCAGCTTAAAGGATCCGGACTGGCGGCAGCCGACCGGGGAGCTGTTTTTT
cdr3_aa: CASSLKDPDWRQPTGELFF

d_call: TRBD1
v_call: TRBV29-1
j_call: TRBJ2-7
clone_size: .
cdr3_nt: TGCAGCGTTACCGACAGGGGACCCACCTACGAGCAGTACTTC
cdr3_aa: CSVTDRGPTYEQYF

d_call: TRBD1
v_call: TRBV6-5
j_call: TRBJ2-2
clone_size: few
cdr3_nt: TGTGCCAGCAGTTACCCAGGGGGAATGTTTTTT
cdr3_aa: CASSYPGGMFF

d_call: .
v_call: TRBV30
j_call: TRBJ2-1
clone_size: .
cdr3_nt: TGTGCCTGGGAAACCAGGGGCTTTATCAATGAGCAGTTCTTC
cdr3_aa: CAWETRGFINEQFF

d_call: .
v_call: TRBV28
j_call: TRBJ2-7
clone_size: .
cdr3_nt: TGTGCCAGCAAGAGACCGGGACATTCCTACGAGCAGTACTTC
cdr3_aa: CASKRPGHSYEQYF

d_call: .
v_call: TRBV28
j_call: TRBJ2-7
clone_size: .
cdr3_nt: TGTGCCAGCAGTCAGACCCGGGACATCTACTACGAGCAGTACTTC
cdr3_aa: CASSQTRDIYYEQYF

d_call: TRBD1
v_call: TRBV5-4
j_call: TRBJ1-4
clone_size: once
cdr3_nt: TGTGCCAGCAGCACGGGACAGTCTAATGAAAAACTGTTTTTT
cdr3_aa: CASSTGQSNEKLFF

d_call: TRBD2
v_call: TRBV4-2
j_call: TRBJ2-3
clone_size: .
cdr3_nt: TGTGCCAGCAGCCGAAGAGCGGGGGGGATAGCAGATACGCAGTATTTT
cdr3_aa: CASSRRAGGIADTQYF

d_call: .
v_call: TRBV2
j_call: TRBJ2-7
clone_size: .
cdr3_nt: TGTGCCAGCAGTGTGGTGGGGGAGCAGTACTTC
cdr3_aa: CASSVVGEQYF

d_call: TRBD1
v_call: TRBV5-5
j_call: TRBJ1-1
clone_size: .
cdr3_nt: TGTGCCAGCAGCAACACCGGGACAGCGAACACTGAAGCTTTCTTT
cdr3_aa: CASSNTGTANTEAFF

d_call: .
v_call: TRBV4-1
j_call: TRBJ1-2
clone_size: .
cdr3_nt: TGCGCCAGCAGCCAAAACGGCCCAAACTATGGCTACACCTTC
cdr3_aa: CASSQNGPNYGYTF

d_call: .
v_call: TRBV18
j_call: TRBJ1-6
clone_size: .
cdr3_nt: TGTGCCAGCTCAAACAACCGGGACGTATATTCACCCCTCCACTTT
cdr3_aa: CASSNNRDVYSPLHF

d_call: .
v_call: TRBV12-3/TRBV12-4
j_call: TRBJ2-2
clone_size: .
cdr3_nt: TGTGCCAGCAGCTCCGGGGTTGCCGGGGAGCTGTTTTTT
cdr3_aa: CASSSGVAGELFF

d_call: TRBD1
v_call: TRBV30
j_call: TRBJ1-5
clone_size: .
cdr3_nt: TGTGCCTGGGGACAGGGGGCGACGGATCAGCCCCAGCATTTT
cdr3_aa: CAWGQGATDQPQHF

d_call: TRBD1
v_call: TRBV28
j_call: TRBJ1-4
clone_size: .
cdr3_nt: TGTGCCAGCAGACGACAGGGTAGTGAAAAACTGTTTTTT
cdr3_aa: CASRRQGSEKLFF

d_call: .
v_call: TRBV6-2/TRBV6-3
j_call: TRBJ1-1
clone_size: .
cdr3_nt: TGTGCCAGCAGCCAAGCAGGGGTCAGCCCGAACACTGAAGCTTTCTTT
cdr3_aa: CASSQAGVSPNTEAFF

d_call: TRBD1
v_call: TRBV7-3
j_call: TRBJ1-1
clone_size: .
cdr3_nt: TGTGCCAGCAGCTTGGAAGGACAGGCGAACACTGAAGCTTTCTTT
cdr3_aa: CASSLEGQANTEAFF

d_call: TRBD2
v_call: TRBV7-9
j_call: TRBJ2-3
clone_size: .
cdr3_nt: TGTGCCAGCAGCTTACTAGCGGGGTACACAGATACGCAGTATTTT
cdr3_aa: CASSLLAGYTDTQYF

d_call: TRBD1
v_call: TRBV30
j_call: TRBJ1-5
clone_size: .
cdr3_nt: TGTGCCTGGGCCCTGACAGGGAACAATCAGCCCCAGCATTTT
cdr3_aa: CAWALTGNNQPQHF

d_call: .
v_call: TRBV7-9
j_call: TRBJ1-3
clone_size: .
cdr3_nt: TGTGCCAGCAGCTTACTCTGGGGCAACACCATATATTTT
cdr3_aa: CASSLLWGNTIYF

d_call: TRBD1
v_call: TRBV7-2
j_call: TRBJ1-6
clone_size: .
cdr3_nt: TGTGCCAGCAGCTCGACGTGGGACAGGGAGTTTAATTCACCCCTCCACTTT
cdr3_aa: CASSSTWDREFNSPLHF

d_call: TRBD1
v_call: TRBV29-1
j_call: TRBJ1-1
clone_size: .
cdr3_nt: TGCAGCGTCGATCCGACGACAGGGGGGACTGAAGCTTTCTTT
cdr3_aa: CSVDPTTGGTEAFF

d_call: TRBD2
v_call: TRBV28
j_call: TRBJ2-5
clone_size: .
cdr3_nt: TGTGCCAGCAGTTCCGCCTGGCTAGCGGGGGCCCAAGAGACCCAGTACTTC
cdr3_aa: CASSSAWLAGAQETQYF

d_call: .
v_call: TRBV29-1
j_call: TRBJ1-4
clone_size: .
cdr3_nt: TGCAGCGGGCGGGATGCAACTAATGAAAAACTGTTTTTT
cdr3_aa: CSGRDATNEKLFF

d_call: .
v_call: TRBV9
j_call: TRBJ1-6
clone_size: .
cdr3_nt: TGTGCCAGCAGCGTAGACGGGAAATCGGCCCTCCACTTT
cdr3_aa: CASSVDGKSALHF

d_call: .
v_call: TRBV19
j_call: TRBJ1-1
clone_size: .
cdr3_nt: TGTGCCAGTGCACGGGGTTTTGAAGCTTTCTTT
cdr3_aa: CASARGFEAFF